The clone carrying this TCR beta chain was picked up a small number of times. Assay: immunoSEQ multiplex PCR; the TCRdb copy retains only in-frame clones and omits some. This sample carries tens of thousands of clones, around 80% of them seen once, and the ten largest clones take 22%. The source of the sample is a study of control samples from healthy donors and cancer patients. V trimming: 3 bases; J trimming: 2 bases; junction bases outside the gene matches: 7. This CDR3 contains 16 residues. Per the germline V gene, CDR1 is LGHNA and CDR2 is YNFKEQ. This receptor was identified in a man aged 60-69 years with head and neck cancer. This sequence joins TRBV4-2 and TRBJ1-5; the match to TRBD1 covers 7 bases. The sample taken for sequencing was PBMCs. CDR3 nucleotide sequence: TGTGCCAGCAGCCATTACGACAGGGACGGCAATCAGCCCCAGCATTTT. Amino acid sequence: CASSHYDRDGNQPQHF.